The clone carrying this TCR beta chain was detected a few times. These data belong to a study of blood T cell repertoires in COVID-19. Study in general: COVID-19 samples collected from the United States, Italy and Spain covered acute and convalescent phases. PBMCs, B-cell-depleted T cells, or T cells were the source of the cDNA or gDNA that made up the material.

TCRdb's table, derived via immunoSEQ multiplex PCR, lists solely in-frame clones and lacks some. The sample includes a few hundred thousand clones, approximately 86% of them seen just once. Germline CDR1 reads MNHNS; CDR2 reads SASEGT. Losses at the gene ends were 3 bases for V and 7 bases for J; bases not matched to a gene: 6. The CDR3 runs to 14 residues. The sequencing input was peripheral blood. This TCR was recovered from a man aged 25-45 years with active or convalescent COVID-19. The rearrangement uses TRBV6-1 and TRBJ2-7; 10 bases are a match to TRBD2. In DNA, the CDR3 is TGTGCCAGCAGTGACCCGGGACTAGCGTTTGAGCAGTACTTC. Its protein is CASSDPGLAFEQYF.